This TCR beta chain appears in the sequencing data of a study of blood T cell repertoires in COVID-19. Study-wide background: Nucleic acid was either cDNA or gDNA, and it came from T cells, B-cell-depleted T cells, or PBMCs.

Sequencing used immunoSEQ multiplex PCR; TCRdb keeps in-frame clones, though not all of them. The data contain about 19,000 clones, about 87% of them singletons. Sequencing was done on a sample of peripheral blood. The sequence came from a human donor in a cohort sampled during active COVID-19.

CDR3 sequence: CASSFTLDVGVAFF. The CDR3 DNA reads as TGTGCCAGCAGCTTCACCCTCGACGTCGGAGTGGCTTTCTTT. The chain uses TRBV11-2 and TRBJ1-1; no clear D gene. V shed 3 bases and J shed 11 bases, with 19 bases lying between them. The CDR3 contains 14 residues. Germline loops: CDR1 SGHAT, CDR2 FQNNGV.